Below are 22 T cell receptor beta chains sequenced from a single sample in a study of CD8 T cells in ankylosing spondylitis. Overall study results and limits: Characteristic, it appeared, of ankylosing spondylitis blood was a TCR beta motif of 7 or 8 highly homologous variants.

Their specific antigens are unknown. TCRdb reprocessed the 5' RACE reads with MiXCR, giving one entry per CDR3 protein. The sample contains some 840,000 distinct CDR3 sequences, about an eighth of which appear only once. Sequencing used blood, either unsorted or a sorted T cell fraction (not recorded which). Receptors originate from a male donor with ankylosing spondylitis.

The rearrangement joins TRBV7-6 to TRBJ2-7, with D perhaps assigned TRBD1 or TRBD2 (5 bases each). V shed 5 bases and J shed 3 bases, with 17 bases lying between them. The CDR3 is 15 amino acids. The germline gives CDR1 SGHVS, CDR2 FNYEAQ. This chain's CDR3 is CASSRSGGGHYEQYF. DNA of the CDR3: TGTGCCAGCAGCCGCAGTGGGGGTGGCCACTACGAGCAGTACTTC. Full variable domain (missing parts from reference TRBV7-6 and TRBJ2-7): GAGVSQSPRYKVTKRGQDVALRCDPISGHVSLYWYRQALGQGPEFLTYFNYEAQQDKSGLPNDRFSAERPEGSISTLTIQRTEQRDSAMYRCASSRSGGGHYEQYFGPGTRLTVT.

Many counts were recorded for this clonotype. The CDR3 loop is CASSSPGVYEQYF. The CDR3 DNA follows: TGCGCCAGCAGCTCCCCCGGGGTATACGAGCAGTACTTC. V is TRBV5-1 and J is TRBJ2-7, with a possible D match to TRBD2 (5 bases). The CDR3 runs 13 residues. Trimming pared 3 bases from V and 4 bases from J, leaving 11 bases between. Germline CDR1 reads SGHRS; CDR2 reads YFSETQ.

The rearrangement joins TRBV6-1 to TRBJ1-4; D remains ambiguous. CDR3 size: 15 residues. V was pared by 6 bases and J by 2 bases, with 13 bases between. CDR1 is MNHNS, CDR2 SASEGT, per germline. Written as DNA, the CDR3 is TGTGCCAGCAGGGAGGCGGGAAACACTAATGAAAAACTGTTTTTT. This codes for CASREAGNTNEKLFF.

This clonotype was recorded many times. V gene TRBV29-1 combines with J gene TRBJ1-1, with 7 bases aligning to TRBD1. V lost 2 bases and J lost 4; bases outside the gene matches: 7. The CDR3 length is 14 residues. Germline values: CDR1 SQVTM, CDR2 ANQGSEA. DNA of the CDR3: TGCAGCGTTGAAAAATGGCCAGGGGGCACTGAAGCTTTCTTT. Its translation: CSVEKWPGGTEAFF.

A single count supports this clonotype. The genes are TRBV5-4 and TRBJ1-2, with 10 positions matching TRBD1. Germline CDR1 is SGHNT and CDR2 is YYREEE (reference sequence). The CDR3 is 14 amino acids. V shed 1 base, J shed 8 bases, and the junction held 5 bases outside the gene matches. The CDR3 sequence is CASSLMTGGYGYTF. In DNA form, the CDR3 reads TGTGCCAGCAGCTTGATGACAGGGGGCTACGGCTACACCTTC.

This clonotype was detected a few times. DNA for the CDR3: TGTGCCAGCAGCTTAACTCCGGGACCACACACCGGGGAGCTGTTTTTT. It codes for CASSLTPGPHTGELFF. The J gene is TRBJ2-2, the V gene TRBV7-8; D may correspond to TRBD1 or TRBD2 (5 bases each). Germline assignment: CDR1 SGHVS and CDR2 FQNEAQ. The CDR3 has 16 amino acids. Trimming removed 2 bases at V and 3 bases at J, with 13 bases between.

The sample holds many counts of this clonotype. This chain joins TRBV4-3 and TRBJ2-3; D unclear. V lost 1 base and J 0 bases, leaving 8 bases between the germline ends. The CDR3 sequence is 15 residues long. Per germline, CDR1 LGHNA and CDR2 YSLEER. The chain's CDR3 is CASSQGRLSTDTQYF. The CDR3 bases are TGCGCCAGCAGCCAAGGAAGACTCAGCACAGATACGCAGTATTTT.

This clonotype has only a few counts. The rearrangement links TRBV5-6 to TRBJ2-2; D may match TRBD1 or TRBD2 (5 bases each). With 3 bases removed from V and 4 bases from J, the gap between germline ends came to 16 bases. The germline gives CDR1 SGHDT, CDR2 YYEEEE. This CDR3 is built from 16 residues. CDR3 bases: TGTGCCAGCAGCTCATCCGGGACCTACTCCACCGGGGAGCTGTTTTTT. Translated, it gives CASSSSGTYSTGELFF.

The CDR3 DNA is TGCAGTGCTAGAGATACACAGAGCTCCTATAATTCACCCCTCCACTTT. Translation: CSARDTQSSYNSPLHF. The chain is built from TRBV20-1 and TRBJ1-6; unclear D gene. The germline V gene encodes CDR1 DFQATT and CDR2 SNEGSKA (reference sequence). The CDR3 loop spans 16 amino acids. Trimming removed 0 bases at V and 0 bases at J, with 9 bases between.

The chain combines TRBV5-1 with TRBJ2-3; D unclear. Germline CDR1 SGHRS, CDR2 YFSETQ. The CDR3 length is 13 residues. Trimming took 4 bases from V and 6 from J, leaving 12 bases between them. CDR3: CASSDLTLDTQYF. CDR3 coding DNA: TGCGCCAGCAGCGACCTGACCTTGGATACGCAGTATTTT. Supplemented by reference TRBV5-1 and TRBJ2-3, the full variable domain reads KAGVTQTPRYLIKTRGQQVTLSCSPISGHRSVSWYQQTPGQGLQFLFEYFSETQRNKGNFPGRFSGRQFSNSRSEMNVSTLELGDSALYLCASSDLTLDTQYFGPGTRLTVL.

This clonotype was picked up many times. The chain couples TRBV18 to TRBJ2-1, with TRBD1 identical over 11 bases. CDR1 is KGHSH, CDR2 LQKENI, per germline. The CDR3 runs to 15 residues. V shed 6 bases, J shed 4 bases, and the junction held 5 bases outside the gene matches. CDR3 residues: CASSPGTGGYNEQFF. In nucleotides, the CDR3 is TGTGCCAGCTCTCCCGGGACAGGGGGATACAATGAGCAGTTCTTC.

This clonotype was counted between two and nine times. The CDR3 sequence is CASSAQFTGELFF. CDR3 bases: TGTGCCAGCAGCGCACAGTTCACCGGGGAGCTGTTTTTT. The rearrangement uses TRBV9 and TRBJ2-2; no definite D call. The V end lost 3 bases, the J end lost 4 bases, and 7 bases lay between the germline ends. CDR1 SGDLS and CDR2 YYNGEE come from the germline V gene. The CDR3 loop spans 13 amino acids. Full variable domain (outside the CDR3, taken from reference TRBV9 and TRBJ2-2): DSGVTQTPKHLITATGQRVTLRCSPRSGDLSVYWYQQSLDQGLQFLIQYYNGEERAKGNILERFSAQQFPDLHSELNLSSLELGDSALYFCASSAQFTGELFFGEGSRLTVL.

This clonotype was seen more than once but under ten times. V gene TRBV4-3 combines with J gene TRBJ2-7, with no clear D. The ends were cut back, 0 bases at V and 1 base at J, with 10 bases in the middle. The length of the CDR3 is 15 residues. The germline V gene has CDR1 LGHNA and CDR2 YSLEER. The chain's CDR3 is CASSQDSLRSYEQYF. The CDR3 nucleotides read TGCGCCAGCAGCCAAGACAGTCTGAGATCCTACGAGCAGTACTTC.

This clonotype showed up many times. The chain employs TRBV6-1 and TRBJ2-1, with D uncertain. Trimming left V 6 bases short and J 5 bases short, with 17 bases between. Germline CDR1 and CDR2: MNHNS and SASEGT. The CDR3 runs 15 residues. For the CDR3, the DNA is TGTGCCAGCAGCCTTACCCTTTCACTGAACAATGAGCAGTTCTTC. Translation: CASSLTLSLNNEQFF.

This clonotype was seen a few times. CDR3 loop: CSARSFASGSYNEQFF. CDR3 nucleotide sequence: TGCAGTGCTAGATCCTTCGCTAGCGGGAGTTACAATGAGCAGTTCTTC. This chain joins TRBV20-1 and TRBJ2-1; 10 bases line up with TRBD2. V lost 2 bases, J lost 4 bases, and 8 bases stayed unmatched. This CDR3 has 16 residues. The germline V gene encodes CDR1 DFQATT and CDR2 SNEGSKA (reference sequence).

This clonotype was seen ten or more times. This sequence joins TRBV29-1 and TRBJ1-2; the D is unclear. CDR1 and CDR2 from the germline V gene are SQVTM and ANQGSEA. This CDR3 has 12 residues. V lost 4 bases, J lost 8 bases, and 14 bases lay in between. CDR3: CSVVGFIAGYTF. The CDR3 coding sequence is TGCAGCGTTGTAGGGTTCATTGCCGGCTACACCTTC. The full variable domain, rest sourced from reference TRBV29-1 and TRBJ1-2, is SAVISQKPSRDICQRGTSLTIQCQVDSQVTMMFWYRQQPGQSLTLIATANQGSEATYESGFVIDKFPISRPNLTFSTLTVSNMSPEDSSIYLCSVVGFIAGYTFGSGTRLTVV.

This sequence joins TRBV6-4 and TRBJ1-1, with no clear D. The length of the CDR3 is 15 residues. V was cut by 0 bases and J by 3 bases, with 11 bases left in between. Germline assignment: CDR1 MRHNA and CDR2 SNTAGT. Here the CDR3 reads CASSDSSLIDTEAFF. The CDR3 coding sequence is TGTGCCAGCAGTGACTCGAGTCTAATCGACACTGAAGCTTTCTTT.

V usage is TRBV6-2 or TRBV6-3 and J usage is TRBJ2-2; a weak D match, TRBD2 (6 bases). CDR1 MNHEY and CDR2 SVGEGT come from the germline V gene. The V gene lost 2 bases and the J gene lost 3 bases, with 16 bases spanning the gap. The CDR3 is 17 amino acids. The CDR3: CASSYPGTLSDTGELFF. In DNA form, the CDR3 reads TGTGCCAGCAGTTACCCGGGGACTCTCTCGGACACCGGGGAGCTGTTTTTT.

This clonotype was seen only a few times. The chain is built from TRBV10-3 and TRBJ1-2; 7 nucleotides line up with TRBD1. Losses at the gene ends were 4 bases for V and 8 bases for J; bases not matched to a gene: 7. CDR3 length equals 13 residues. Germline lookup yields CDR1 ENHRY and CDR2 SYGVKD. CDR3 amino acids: CAISVIGGEGYTF. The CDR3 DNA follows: TGTGCCATCAGTGTAATAGGGGGCGAGGGCTACACCTTC.

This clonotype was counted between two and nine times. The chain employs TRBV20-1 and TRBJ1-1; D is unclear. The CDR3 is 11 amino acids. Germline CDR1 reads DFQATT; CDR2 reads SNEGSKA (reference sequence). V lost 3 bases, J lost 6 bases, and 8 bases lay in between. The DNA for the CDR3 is TGCAGTGCTAGGGGTTCCTCTGAAGCTTTCTTT. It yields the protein CSARGSSEAFF.

CDR3 sequence: CASSFLTSGYSYEQYF. The CDR3 DNA is TGCGCCAGCAGCTTCCTGACTAGCGGGTACTCCTACGAGCAGTACTTC. V and J are TRBV5-1 and TRBJ2-7; 10 bases are a match to TRBD2. The CDR3 loop spans 16 amino acids. The junction had 5 bases not matched to a gene; V was cut back by 2 bases and J by 0 bases. Germline lookup yields CDR1 SGHRS and CDR2 YFSETQ.

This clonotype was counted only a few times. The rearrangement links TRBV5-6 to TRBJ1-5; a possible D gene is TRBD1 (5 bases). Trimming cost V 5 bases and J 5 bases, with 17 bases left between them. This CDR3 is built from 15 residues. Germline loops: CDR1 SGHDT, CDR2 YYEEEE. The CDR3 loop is CASSLLRDVDQPQHF. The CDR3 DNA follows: TGTGCCAGCAGTCTGCTCAGGGACGTAGATCAGCCCCAGCATTTT.